The entry that follows covers one TCR beta chain sequence. This sample was taken from a study of T cell changes during pregnancy in multiple sclerosis. The protocol was immunoSEQ multiplex PCR, while the TCRdb copy is restricted to in-frame clones and leaves out a portion. The sample lists about 14,000 clones; approximately 80% were seen once. Trimming removed 5 bases from V and 3 bases from J; junction bases left unmatched: 4. This CDR3 is 15 amino acids long. Germline V gene data show CDR1 as MRHNA and CDR2 as SNTAGT. The chain carries TRBV6-4 and TRBJ2-3; TRBD1 aligns across 11 bases. This clonotype was sampled from a female donor in good health, enrolled as a control in a pregnancy study. The starting material was CD8+ T cells from peripheral blood mononuclear cells, obtained after pregnancy. The CDR3 region has the DNA TGTGCCAGCAGTAGGACAGGGGGCGCGACAGATACGCAGTATTTT. Residues: CASSRTGGATDTQYF.